A single sample is the source of the 12 T cell receptor beta chains below, sequenced in a study of neurological immune-mediated disorders. Described time point: technical triplicate 2. TCRdb itself ran the 5' RACE reads through MiXCR, one entry per CDR3 protein. This table has around 56,000 distinct CDR3 sequences, around 24% appearing once. Sequenced sample: PBMCs. The receptors derive from a man aged 55-75 years with HTLV-1-associated myelopathy (HAM/TSP).

This clonotype was observed at least ten times. The chain couples TRBV3-1 to TRBJ2-3; 8 nucleotides match TRBD2. J lost 5 bases, V lost 1 base, and 5 bases had no gene match. This CDR3 has 15 amino acids. Germline CDR1 is LGHDT and CDR2 is YNNKEL (reference sequence). The CDR3 loop is CASSQAPRGGDTQYF. Written as DNA, the CDR3 is TGTGCCAGCAGCCAAGCCCCCCGGGGGGGAGATACGCAGTATTTT.

This clonotype has a count of ten or more. The CDR3 region is CASSLATGNTEAFF. CDR3 bases: TGCGCCAGCAGCTTGGCGACGGGGAACACTGAAGCTTTCTTT. J is TRBJ1-1 and V is TRBV5-1; D gene uncertain. Germline assignment: CDR1 SGHRS and CDR2 YFSETQ. The CDR3 consists of 14 residues. V lost 0 bases, J lost 1 base, and 7 bases lay in between. The full variable domain, completed using reference TRBV5-1 and TRBJ1-1, is KAGVTQTPRYLIKTRGQQVTLSCSPISGHRSVSWYQQTPGQGLQFLFEYFSETQRNKGNFPGRFSGRQFSNSRSEMNVSTLELGDSALYLCASSLATGNTEAFFGQGTRLTVV.

The chain links TRBV11-2 to TRBJ2-1; D not certain. Trimming stripped 1 base from V and 2 bases from J, with 12 bases between. The CDR3 covers 16 residues. Germline CDR1 SGHAT, CDR2 FQNNGV. This CDR3 reads CASSLGPIMPYNEQFF. As DNA, the CDR3 is TGTGCCAGCAGCTTAGGACCTATAATGCCCTACAATGAGCAGTTCTTC.

This clonotype was counted ten times or more. The chain couples TRBV20-1 to TRBJ2-2; 9 positions match TRBD1. Germline loops: CDR1 DFQATT, CDR2 SNEGSKA (reference sequence). The J segment lost 4 bases and the V segment lost 5 bases, leaving 8 bases of the junction unmatched. This CDR3 has 15 amino acids. For the CDR3, the DNA is TGCAGTGCTCCAATTGCGACAGGGGGCACCGGGGAGCTGTTTTTT. It codes for CSAPIATGGTGELFF.

The chain is built from TRBV5-4 and TRBJ1-6; possibly TRBD1 for D (6 bases). V lost 4 bases, J lost 7 bases, and 21 bases lay in between. The CDR3 loop spans 17 amino acids. Looked up from germline, CDR1 is SGHNT and CDR2 is YYREEE (reference sequence). The CDR3 DNA reads as TGTGCCAGCAGCCAAAGAGCGGGGGCCCAGGGAAATTCACCCCTCCACTTT. It yields the protein CASSQRAGAQGNSPLHF. Using reference TRBV5-4 and TRBJ1-6 for the parts outside the CDR3, the full variable domain is ETGVTQSPTHLIKTRGQQVTLRCSSQSGHNTVSWYQQALGQGPQFIFQYYREEENGRGNFPPRFSGLQFPNYSSELNVNALELDDSALYLCASSQRAGAQGNSPLHFGNGTRLTVT.

This clonotype came up many times. The chain has TRBV19 and TRBJ2-2, with D possibly matching TRBD2 (6 bases). Trimming took 0 bases from V and 5 from J, leaving 7 bases between them. This CDR3 is built from 14 residues. The germline V gene has CDR1 LNHDA and CDR2 SQIVND (reference sequence). In DNA, the CDR3 is TGTGCCAGTAGTATAGATCGGGGGACCGGGGAGCTGTTTTTT. Amino acids: CASSIDRGTGELFF.

This clonotype was counted ten times or more. The gene calls are TRBV25-1 and TRBJ2-3, with TRBD2 matching over 7 bases. The CDR3 covers 16 residues. J was trimmed by 2 bases and V by 6 bases; bases with no gene match: 11. The germline V gene has CDR1 MGHDK and CDR2 SYGVNS. CDR3 DNA sequence: TGTGCCAGCAGCCCTCGGGGAGCGGGATACACAGATACGCAGTATTTT. Protein product: CASSPRGAGYTDTQYF.

This clonotype was found many times. V gene TRBV20-1 combines with J gene TRBJ2-1; 8 bases fit TRBD2. This CDR3 has 17 residues. Germline CDR1 and CDR2: DFQATT and SNEGSKA (reference sequence). Trimming took 6 bases from V and 5 from J; bases not matched to a gene: 18. CDR3 DNA: TGCAGTGCCCTAGGACTAGCCAAGACTTCCCTCGACAATGAGCAGTTCTTC. It specifies CSALGLAKTSLDNEQFF.

This clonotype was counted only a few times. This chain links TRBV5-1 with TRBJ1-1; D is perhaps TRBD1 (6 bases). CDR1 is SGHRS, CDR2 YFSETQ, per germline. This CDR3 comprises 14 residues. The V and J ends lost 4 bases and 2 bases respectively, with 12 bases between them. CDR3 nucleotides: TGCGCCAGCAGCCAACAGGGTGGTAACACTGAAGCTTTCTTT. The encoded protein is CASSQQGGNTEAFF.

This clonotype was recorded a few times. This may come from a read error, since a much larger clone is one base off. The chain has TRBV5-1 and TRBJ2-5; 8 bases are shared with TRBD1. The V segment lost 1 base and the J segment 7 bases; nucleotides outside the gene matches: 9. Germline CDR1 reads SGHRS; CDR2 reads YFSETQ. CDR3 length equals 15 residues. In DNA form, the CDR3 reads TGCGCCAGCAGCTTGCTCGGGCAGGGGGCCGGGACCCAGTACTTC. Protein: CASSLLGQGAGTQYF. Full variable domain (missing parts from reference TRBV5-1 and TRBJ2-5): KAGVTQTPRYLIKTRGQQVTLSCSPISGHRSVSWYQQTPGQGLQFLFEYFSETQRNKGNFPGRFSGRQFSNSRSEMNVSTLELGDSALYLCASSLLGQGAGTQYFGPGTRLLVL.

V is TRBV19 and J is TRBJ1-2, with unresolved D. V was pared by 6 bases and J by 6 bases, with 17 bases between. The germline V gene has CDR1 LNHDA and CDR2 SQIVND (reference sequence). The CDR3 is made up of 14 amino acids. The CDR3 sequence is CASSADGRIDGYTF. DNA for the CDR3: TGTGCCAGTAGCGCGGACGGTCGGATTGATGGCTACACCTTC.

This clonotype was counted a few times. The chain employs TRBV6-2 or TRBV6-3 and TRBJ2-7, with TRBD1 as a possible D gene (6 bases). This CDR3 has 17 residues. The germline V gene has CDR1 MNHEY and CDR2 SVGEGT. The ends were cut back, 0 bases at V and 0 bases at J, with 15 bases in the middle. The CDR3 DNA follows: TGTGCCAGCAGTTACTCCACAGGGATGGGTTTCTCCTACGAGCAGTACTTC. Amino acids: CASSYSTGMGFSYEQYF.